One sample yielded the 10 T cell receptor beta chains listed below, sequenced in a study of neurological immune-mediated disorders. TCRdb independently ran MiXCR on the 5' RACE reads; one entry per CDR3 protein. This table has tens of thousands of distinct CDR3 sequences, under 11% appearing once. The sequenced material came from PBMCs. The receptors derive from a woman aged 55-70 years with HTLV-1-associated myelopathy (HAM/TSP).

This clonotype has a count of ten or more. In DNA, the CDR3 is TGTGCCAGCAGCTTAGGAGGGAACACAGATACGCAGTATTTT. Residues: CASSLGGNTDTQYF. V and J are TRBV5-5 and TRBJ2-3; tentatively, D is TRBD2 (6 bases). The V end was cut by 2 bases, the J end by 2 bases, with 9 bases between. Germline loops: CDR1 SGHKS, CDR2 YYEKEE (reference sequence). This CDR3 region has 14 residues. Using reference TRBV5-5 and TRBJ2-3 for the parts outside the CDR3, the full variable domain is DAGVTQSPTHLIKTRGQQVTLRCSPISGHKSVSWYQQVLGQGPQFIFQYYEKEERGRGNFPDRFSARQFPNYSSELNVNALLLGDSALYLCASSLGGNTDTQYFGPGTRLTVL.

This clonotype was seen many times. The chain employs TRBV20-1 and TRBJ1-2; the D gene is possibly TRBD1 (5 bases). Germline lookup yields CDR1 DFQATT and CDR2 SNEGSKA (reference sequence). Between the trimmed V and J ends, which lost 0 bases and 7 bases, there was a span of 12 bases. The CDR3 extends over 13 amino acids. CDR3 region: CSARDPRGGGYTF. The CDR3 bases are TGCAGTGCTAGAGATCCACGGGGGGGTGGCTACACCTTC.

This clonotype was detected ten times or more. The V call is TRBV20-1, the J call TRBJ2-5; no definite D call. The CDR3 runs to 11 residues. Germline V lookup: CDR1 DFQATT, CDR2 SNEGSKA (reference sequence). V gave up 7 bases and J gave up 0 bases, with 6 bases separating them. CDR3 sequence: CSGIHQETQYF. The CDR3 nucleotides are TGCAGTGGCATCCACCAAGAGACCCAGTACTTC.

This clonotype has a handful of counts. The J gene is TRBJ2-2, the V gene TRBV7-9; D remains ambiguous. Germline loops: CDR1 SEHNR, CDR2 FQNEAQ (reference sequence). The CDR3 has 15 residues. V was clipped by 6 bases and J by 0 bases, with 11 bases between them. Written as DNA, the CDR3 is TGTGCCAGCAGGAAAGATCCTTCGAACACCGGGGAGCTGTTTTTT. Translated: CASRKDPSNTGELFF.

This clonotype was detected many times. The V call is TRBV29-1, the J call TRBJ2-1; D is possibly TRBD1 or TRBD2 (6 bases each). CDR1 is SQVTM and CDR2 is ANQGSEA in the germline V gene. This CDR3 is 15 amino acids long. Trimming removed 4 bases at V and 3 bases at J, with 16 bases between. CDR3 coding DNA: TGCAGCGTTGGAGGGGGACTGGATCTCTACAATGAGCAGTTCTTC. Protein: CSVGGGLDLYNEQFF.

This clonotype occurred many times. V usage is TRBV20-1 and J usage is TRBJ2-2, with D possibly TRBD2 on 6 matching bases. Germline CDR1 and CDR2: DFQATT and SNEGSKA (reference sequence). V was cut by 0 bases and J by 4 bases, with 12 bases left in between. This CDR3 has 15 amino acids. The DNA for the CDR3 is TGCAGTGCTAGAGACCGGGGGTGGACCACCGGGGAGCTGTTTTTT. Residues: CSARDRGWTTGELFF.

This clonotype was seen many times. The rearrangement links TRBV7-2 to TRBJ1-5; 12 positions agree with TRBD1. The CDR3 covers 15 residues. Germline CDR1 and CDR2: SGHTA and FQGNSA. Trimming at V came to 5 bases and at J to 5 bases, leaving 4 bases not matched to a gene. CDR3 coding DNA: TGTGCCAGCAGCAGGGACAGGGGGCGAGATCAGCCCCAGCATTTT. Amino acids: CASSRDRGRDQPQHF.

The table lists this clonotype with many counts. CDR3: CAISGGQGTNYGYTF. CDR3 sequence (DNA): TGTGCCATCAGTGGGGGACAGGGCACTAACTATGGCTACACCTTC. The genes are TRBV10-3 and TRBJ1-2; 9 nucleotides align to TRBD1. CDR1 and CDR2 (germline): ENHRY, SYGVKD. The V segment lost 4 bases and the J segment 0 bases; nucleotides outside the gene matches: 3. CDR3 length: 15 residues.

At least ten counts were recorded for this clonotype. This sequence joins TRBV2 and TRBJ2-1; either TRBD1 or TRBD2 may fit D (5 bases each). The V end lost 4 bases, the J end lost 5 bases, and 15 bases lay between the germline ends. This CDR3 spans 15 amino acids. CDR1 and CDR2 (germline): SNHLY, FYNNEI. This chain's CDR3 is CASSGGTLADNEQFF. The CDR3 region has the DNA TGTGCCAGCAGTGGGGGGACGTTGGCCGACAATGAGCAGTTCTTC.

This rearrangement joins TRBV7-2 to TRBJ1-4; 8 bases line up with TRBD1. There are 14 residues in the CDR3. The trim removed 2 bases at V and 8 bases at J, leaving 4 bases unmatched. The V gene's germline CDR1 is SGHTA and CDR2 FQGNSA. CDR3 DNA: TGTGCCAGCAGCTTACAACAGGGGGTAGAAAAACTGTTTTTT. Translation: CASSLQQGVEKLFF.